The clone carrying this TCR beta chain was counted a few times. Trimming took 1 base from V and 0 from J, leaving 7 bases between them. Germline V gives CDR1 SNHLY, CDR2 FYNNEI. The CDR3 is 15 residues long. Only in-frame clones appear in the TCRdb table, and some are missing; sequencing was by immunoSEQ multiplex PCR. In the table there are some 250,000 clones, around four fifths of which are singletons. The sample comes from a study of blood T cell repertoires in COVID-19. The chain couples TRBV2 to TRBJ1-5; tentatively, D is TRBD1 (5 bases). This TCR was sampled from a middle-aged man with active or convalescent COVID-19. Specimen: peripheral blood. CDR3 in DNA: TGTGCCAGCAGTGAAGAGGGGCATAGCAATCAGCCCCAGCATTTT. Translation gives CASSEEGHSNQPQHF.